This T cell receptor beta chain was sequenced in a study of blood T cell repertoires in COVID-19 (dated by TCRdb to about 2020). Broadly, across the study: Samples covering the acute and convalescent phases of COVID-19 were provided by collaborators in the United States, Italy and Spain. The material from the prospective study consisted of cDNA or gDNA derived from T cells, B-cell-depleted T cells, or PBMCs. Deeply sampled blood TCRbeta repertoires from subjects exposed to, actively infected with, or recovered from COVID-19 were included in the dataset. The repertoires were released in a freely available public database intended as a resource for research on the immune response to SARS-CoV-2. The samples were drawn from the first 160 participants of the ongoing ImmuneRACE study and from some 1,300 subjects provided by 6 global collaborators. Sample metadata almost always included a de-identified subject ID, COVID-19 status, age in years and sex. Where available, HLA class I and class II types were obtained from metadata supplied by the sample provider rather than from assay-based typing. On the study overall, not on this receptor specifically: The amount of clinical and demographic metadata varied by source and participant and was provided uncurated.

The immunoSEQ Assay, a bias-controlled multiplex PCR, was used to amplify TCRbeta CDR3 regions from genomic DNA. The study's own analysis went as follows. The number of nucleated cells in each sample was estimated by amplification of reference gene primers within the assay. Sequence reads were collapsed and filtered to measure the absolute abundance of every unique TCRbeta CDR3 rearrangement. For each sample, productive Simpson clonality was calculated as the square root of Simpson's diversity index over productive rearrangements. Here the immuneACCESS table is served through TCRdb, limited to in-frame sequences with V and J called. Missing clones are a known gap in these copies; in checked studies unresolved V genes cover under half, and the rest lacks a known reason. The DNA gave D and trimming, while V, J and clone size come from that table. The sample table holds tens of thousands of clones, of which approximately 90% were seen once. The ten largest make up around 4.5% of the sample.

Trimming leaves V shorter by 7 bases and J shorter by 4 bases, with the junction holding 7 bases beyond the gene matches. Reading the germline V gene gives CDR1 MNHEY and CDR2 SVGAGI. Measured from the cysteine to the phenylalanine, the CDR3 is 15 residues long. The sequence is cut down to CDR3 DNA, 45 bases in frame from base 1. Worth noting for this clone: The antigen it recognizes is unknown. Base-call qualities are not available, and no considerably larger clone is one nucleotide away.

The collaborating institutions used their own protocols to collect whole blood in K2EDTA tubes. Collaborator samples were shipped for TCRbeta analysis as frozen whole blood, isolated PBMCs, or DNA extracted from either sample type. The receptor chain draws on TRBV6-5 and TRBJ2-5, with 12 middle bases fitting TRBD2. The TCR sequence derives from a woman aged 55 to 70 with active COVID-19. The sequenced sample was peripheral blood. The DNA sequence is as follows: TGTGCCAGCACCACGACTAGCGGGAGACGAGAGACCCAGTACTTC. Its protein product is CASTTTSGRRETQYF.